The entry that follows covers one T cell receptor beta chain sequence. Original handling: Reference gene primer amplification gave estimated nucleated cell counts. Sequenced by immunoSEQ multiplex PCR; TCRdb stores in-frame clones only, minus some. V, J and clone size are those of that table, while D and trimming were read from the DNA. This sample has 150,000 to 200,000 clones, with over 80% found just once. The CDR3 is 16 residues long. Germline assignment: CDR1 SGHNT and CDR2 YYREEE (reference sequence). V lost 0 bases, J lost 3 bases, and 15 bases lay in between. The source of the sample is a study of blood T cell repertoires in COVID-19. Study at large: Collection of acute and convalescent COVID-19 samples took place in the United States, Italy and Spain. The cDNA or gDNA used as material had been derived from T cells, B-cell-depleted T cells, or PBMCs.

This rearrangement joins TRBV5-4 to TRBJ1-1, with a possible D match to TRBD1 (5 bases). The receptor comes from a woman between 55 and 75 years old with acute or convalescent COVID-19. The sample taken for sequencing was peripheral blood. The DNA of the CDR3 is TGTGCCAGCAGCTTGGAATGGGGCAGGGTTGACACTGAAGCTTTCTTT. Its protein is CASSLEWGRVDTEAFF.